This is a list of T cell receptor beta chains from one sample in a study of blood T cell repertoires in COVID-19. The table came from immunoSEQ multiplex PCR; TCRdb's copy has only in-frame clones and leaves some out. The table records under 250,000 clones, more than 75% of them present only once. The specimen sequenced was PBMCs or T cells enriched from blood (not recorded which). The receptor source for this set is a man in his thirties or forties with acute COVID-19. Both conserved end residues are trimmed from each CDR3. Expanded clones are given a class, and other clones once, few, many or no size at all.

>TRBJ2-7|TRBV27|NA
ASSLGTGGSYEQY
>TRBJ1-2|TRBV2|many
ASRNGVTLGLYT
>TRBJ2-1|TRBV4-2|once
ASSQETSGGAREQF
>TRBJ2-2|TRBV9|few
ASSLTSGESTGELF
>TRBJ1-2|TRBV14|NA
ASSQGGSGYGYT
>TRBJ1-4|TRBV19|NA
ASMKGLGEKLF
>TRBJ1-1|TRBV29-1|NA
SATVNTEAF
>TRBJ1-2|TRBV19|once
ASSMLGANYGYT
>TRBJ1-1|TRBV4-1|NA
ASSQDRTGGSRGSEAF
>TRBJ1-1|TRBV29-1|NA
SVGGQGASGAF
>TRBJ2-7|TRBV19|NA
ASSTGRYEQY
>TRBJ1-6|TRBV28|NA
ASSLSQGKNSPLH
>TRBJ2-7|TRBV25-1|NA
ASSEYGTGHYEQY
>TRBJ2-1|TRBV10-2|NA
ASGMGPVGQF
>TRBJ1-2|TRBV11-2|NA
ASREQVGSGYT
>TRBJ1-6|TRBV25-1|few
ASSWDRENSPLH
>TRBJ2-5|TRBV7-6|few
ASSLPGETQY
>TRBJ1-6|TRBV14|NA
ASSQTGNSPLH
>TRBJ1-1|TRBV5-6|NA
ASSLPGGNTEAF
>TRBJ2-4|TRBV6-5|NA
ASSPSPSGPSIQY
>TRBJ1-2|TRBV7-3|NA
ASSYDSLYGYT
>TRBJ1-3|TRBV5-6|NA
ASSPTPNRAHSGNTIY
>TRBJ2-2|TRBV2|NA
ASRLAGAGELF
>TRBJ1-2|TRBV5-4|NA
ASSLPPGGYGYT
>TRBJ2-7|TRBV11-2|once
ASSGPVGGNEQY
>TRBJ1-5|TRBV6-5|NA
ASSPLDRGNQPQH
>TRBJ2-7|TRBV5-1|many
ASQVGGGLYEQY
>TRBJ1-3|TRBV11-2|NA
ASSPSRGYSGNTIY
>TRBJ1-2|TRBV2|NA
ASSEAGVWGQGGYT
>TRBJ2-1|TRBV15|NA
ATSRVGRRSYNEQF
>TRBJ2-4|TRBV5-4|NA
ASSSRAAFKNIQY
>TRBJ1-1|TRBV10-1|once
ASSTTGPYTEAF
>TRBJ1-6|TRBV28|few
ASSLHGRDSPLH
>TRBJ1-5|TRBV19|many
ASSADRGLRHNQPQH
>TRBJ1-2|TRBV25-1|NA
ASSGGPYGYT
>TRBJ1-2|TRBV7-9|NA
ASSLAIEGTRDGYT
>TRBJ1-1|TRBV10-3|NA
AISEPETGLNTEAF
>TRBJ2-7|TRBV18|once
ASSPPLATGEQY
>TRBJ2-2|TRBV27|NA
ASSFGQPLMSGELF
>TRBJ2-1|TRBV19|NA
ASSILGGRGEQF
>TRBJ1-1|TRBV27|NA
ASSLKGRDRVMNTEAF
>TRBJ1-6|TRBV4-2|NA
ASSQEKTGLGGYSPLH
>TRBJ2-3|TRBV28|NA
ASTSGTTAQY
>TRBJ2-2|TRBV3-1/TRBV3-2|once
ASSQVAGVNTGELF
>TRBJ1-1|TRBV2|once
ASSRPGWNTEAF
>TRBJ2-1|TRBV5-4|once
ASSLVVLNEQF
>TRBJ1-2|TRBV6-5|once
ASSSAGTGGGYT
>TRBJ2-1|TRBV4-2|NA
ASRNSGGQQF
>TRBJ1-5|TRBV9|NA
ASSVDTSQPQH
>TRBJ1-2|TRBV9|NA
ASSVGRTGGSYGYT
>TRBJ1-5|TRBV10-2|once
ASSAPGAQH